Presented here are 5 T cell receptor beta chains from one specimen sequenced in a study of blood T cell repertoires in COVID-19. Clones were sequenced by immunoSEQ multiplex PCR, and TCRdb holds only the in-frame ones, with some missing. The profile shows about 10,000 clones, about 86% of them singletons. The sequenced material came from peripheral blood. These receptors came from a human donor in a cohort sampled during active COVID-19.

A single count supports this clone. The V and J genes are TRBV5-1 and TRBJ1-2; 10 nucleotides match TRBD1. J gave up 3 bases and V 3 bases, and 2 bases lay outside the gene matches. Germline V gene data show CDR1 as SGHRS and CDR2 as YFSETQ. The CDR3 is 14 residues long. The CDR3 DNA reads TGCGCCAGCAGCTCGGGGACAGGGGACTATGGCTACACCTTC. Translating gives CASSSGTGDYGYTF. Full variable domain (remainder filled in from reference TRBV5-1 and TRBJ1-2): KAGVTQTPRYLIKTRGQQVTLSCSPISGHRSVSWYQQTPGQGLQFLFEYFSETQRNKGNFPGRFSGRQFSNSRSEMNVSTLELGDSALYLCASSSGTGDYGYTFGSGTRLTVV.

This chain connects TRBV27 to TRBJ2-1; TRBD2 matches 13 bases. The CDR3 consists of 15 residues. V shed 5 bases, J shed 6 bases, and the junction held 4 bases outside the gene matches. The germline V gene has CDR1 MNHEY and CDR2 SMNVEV (reference sequence). The CDR3 loop is CASSELAGGGNEQFF. In DNA form, the CDR3 reads TGTGCCAGCAGTGAACTAGCGGGAGGGGGCAATGAGCAGTTCTTC.

The chain links TRBV7-2 to TRBJ2-3; tentative D call: TRBD1 (5 bases). With 3 bases removed from V and 4 bases from J, the gap between germline ends came to 17 bases. The CDR3 is made up of 16 amino acids. CDR1 and CDR2 from the germline V gene are SGHTA and FQGNSA. The CDR3: CASSFVGVGAADTQYF. CDR3 nucleotide sequence: TGTGCCAGCAGCTTTGTAGGGGTAGGGGCCGCAGATACGCAGTATTTT. The full variable domain, with the rest looked up from reference TRBV7-2 and TRBJ2-3, is GAGVSQSPSNKVTEKGKDVELRCDPISGHTALYWYRQSLGQGLEFLIYFQGNSAPDKSGLPSDRFSAERTGGSVSTLTIQRTQQEDSAVYLCASSFVGVGAADTQYFGPGTRLTVL.

The chain joins TRBV5-1 to TRBJ2-2; 10 positions match TRBD2. V shed 4 bases and J 6 bases; nucleotides not matched to a gene: 9. The CDR3 contains 16 residues. Germline CDR1 reads SGHRS; CDR2 reads YFSETQ. DNA for the CDR3: TGCGCCAGCAGCCCCCAAGTAGCGGGAGGCCCCGGGGAGCTGTTTTTT. Encoded protein: CASSPQVAGGPGELFF.

V usage is TRBV7-8 and J usage is TRBJ2-7; the match to TRBD2 covers 14 bases. CDR3 length equals 15 residues. The germline gives CDR1 SGHVS, CDR2 FQNEAQ. V trimming: 3 bases; J trimming: 4 bases; junction bases outside the gene matches: 2. The CDR3 DNA follows: TGTGCCAGCAGCTTGGGGACTAGCGGGAGTTACGAGCAGTACTTC. Amino acids: CASSLGTSGSYEQYF.